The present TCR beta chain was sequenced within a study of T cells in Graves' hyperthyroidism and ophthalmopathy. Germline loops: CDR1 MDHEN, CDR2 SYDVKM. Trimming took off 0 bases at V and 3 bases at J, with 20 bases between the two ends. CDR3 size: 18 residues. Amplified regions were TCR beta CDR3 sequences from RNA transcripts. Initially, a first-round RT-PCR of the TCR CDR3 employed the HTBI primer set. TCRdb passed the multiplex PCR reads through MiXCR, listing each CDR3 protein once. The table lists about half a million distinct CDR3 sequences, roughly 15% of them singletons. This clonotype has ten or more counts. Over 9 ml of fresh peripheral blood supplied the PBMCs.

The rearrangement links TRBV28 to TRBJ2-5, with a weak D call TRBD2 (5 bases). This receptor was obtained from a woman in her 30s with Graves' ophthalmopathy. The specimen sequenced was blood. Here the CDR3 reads CASSLWVLGRRVEETQYF. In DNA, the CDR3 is TGTGCCAGCAGTTTATGGGTATTGGGTCGGCGGGTTGAAGAGACCCAGTACTTC. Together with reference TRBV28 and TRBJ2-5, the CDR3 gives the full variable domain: DVKVTQSSRYLVKRTGEKVFLECVQDMDHENMFWYRQDPGLGLRLIYFSYDVKMKEKGDIPEGYSVSREKKERFSLILESASTNQTSMYLCASSLWVLGRRVEETQYFGPGTRLLVL.